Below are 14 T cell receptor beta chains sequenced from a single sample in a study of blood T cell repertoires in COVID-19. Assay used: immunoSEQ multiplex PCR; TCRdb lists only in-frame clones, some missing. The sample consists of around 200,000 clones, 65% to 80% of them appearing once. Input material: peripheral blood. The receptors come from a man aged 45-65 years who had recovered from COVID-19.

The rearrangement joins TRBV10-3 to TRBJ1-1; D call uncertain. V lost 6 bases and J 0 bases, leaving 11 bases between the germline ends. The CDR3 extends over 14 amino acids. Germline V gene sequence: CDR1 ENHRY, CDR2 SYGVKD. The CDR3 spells CAIRGDRVNTEAFF. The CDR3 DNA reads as TGTGCCATCAGGGGAGATAGGGTGAACACTGAAGCTTTCTTT.

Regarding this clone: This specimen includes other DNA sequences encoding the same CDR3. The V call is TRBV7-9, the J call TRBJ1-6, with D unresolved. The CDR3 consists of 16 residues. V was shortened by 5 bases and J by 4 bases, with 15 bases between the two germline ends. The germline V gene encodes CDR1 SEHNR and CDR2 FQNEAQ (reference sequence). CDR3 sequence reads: CASSPGTENYNSPLHF. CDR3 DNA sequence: TGTGCCAGCAGCCCAGGAACAGAGAATTATAATTCACCCCTCCACTTT. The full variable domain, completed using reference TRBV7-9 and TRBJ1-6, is DTGVSQNPRHKITKRGQNVTFRCDPISEHNRLYWYRQTLGQGPEFLTYFQNEAQLEKSRLLSDRFSAERPKGSFSTLEIQRTEQGDSAMYLCASSPGTENYNSPLHFGNGTRLTVT.

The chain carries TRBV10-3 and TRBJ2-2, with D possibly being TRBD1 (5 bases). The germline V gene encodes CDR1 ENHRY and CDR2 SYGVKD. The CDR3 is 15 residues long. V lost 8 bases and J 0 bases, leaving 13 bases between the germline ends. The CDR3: CAIEKGISNTGELFF. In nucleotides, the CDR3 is TGTGCCATCGAAAAGGGGATTTCGAACACCGGGGAGCTGTTTTTT.

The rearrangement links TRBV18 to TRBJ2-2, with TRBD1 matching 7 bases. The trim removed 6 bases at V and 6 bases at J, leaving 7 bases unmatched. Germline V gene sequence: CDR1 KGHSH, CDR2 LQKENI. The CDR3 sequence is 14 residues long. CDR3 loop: CASSLDRVAGELFF. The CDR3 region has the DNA TGTGCCAGCTCTCTCGACAGGGTTGCCGGGGAGCTGTTTTTT.

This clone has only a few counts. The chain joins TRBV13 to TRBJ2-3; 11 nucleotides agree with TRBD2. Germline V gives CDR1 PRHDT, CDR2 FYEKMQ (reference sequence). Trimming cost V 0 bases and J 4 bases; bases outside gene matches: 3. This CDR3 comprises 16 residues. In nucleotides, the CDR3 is TGTGCCAGCAGCTTAGGACTAGCGGGAGACCCAGATACGCAGTATTTT. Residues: CASSLGLAGDPDTQYF.

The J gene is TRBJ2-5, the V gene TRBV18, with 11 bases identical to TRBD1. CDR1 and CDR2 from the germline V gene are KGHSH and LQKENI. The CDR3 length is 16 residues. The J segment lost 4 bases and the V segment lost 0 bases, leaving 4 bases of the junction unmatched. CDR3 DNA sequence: TGTGCCAGCTCACCACCTTGGACAGGGGGCTTAGAGACCCAGTACTTC. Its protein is CASSPPWTGGLETQYF.

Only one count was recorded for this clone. CDR3 region: CASSIGGTSYGYTF. The CDR3 DNA sequence: TGTGCCAGTAGTATAGGGGGGACATCCTATGGCTACACCTTC. The chain is built from TRBV19 and TRBJ1-2, with D perhaps TRBD1 (6 bases). The germline V gene has CDR1 LNHDA and CDR2 SQIVND (reference sequence). The V end was cut by 1 base, the J end by 4 bases, with 10 bases between. This CDR3 has 14 amino acids.

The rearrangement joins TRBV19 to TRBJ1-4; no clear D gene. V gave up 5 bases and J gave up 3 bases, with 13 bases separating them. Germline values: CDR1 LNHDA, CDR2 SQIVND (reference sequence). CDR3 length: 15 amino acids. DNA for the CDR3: TGTGCCAGTAGTGCCTCGAACTCGGCTAATGAAAAACTGTTTTTT. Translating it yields CASSASNSANEKLFF.

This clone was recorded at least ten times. The CDR3 loop reads CRGGEPNTDTQYF. In nucleotides, the CDR3 is TGCCGAGGCGGGGAACCCAACACAGATACGCAGTATTTT. This chain uses TRBV29-1 with TRBJ2-3; the D gene is possibly TRBD2 (6 bases). This CDR3 contains 13 residues. The V gene's germline CDR1 is SQVTM and CDR2 ANQGSEA.

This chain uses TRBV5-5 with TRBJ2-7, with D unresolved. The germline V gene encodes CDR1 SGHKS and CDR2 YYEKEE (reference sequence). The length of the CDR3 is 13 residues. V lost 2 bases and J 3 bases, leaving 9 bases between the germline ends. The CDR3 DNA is TGTGCCAGCAGCTTCTTAGCCAGCTACGAGCAGTACTTC. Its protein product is CASSFLASYEQYF.

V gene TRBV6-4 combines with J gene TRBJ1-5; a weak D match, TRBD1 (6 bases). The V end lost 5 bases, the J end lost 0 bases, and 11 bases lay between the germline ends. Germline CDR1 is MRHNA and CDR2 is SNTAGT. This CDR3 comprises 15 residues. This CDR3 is CASSRTVNSNQPQHF. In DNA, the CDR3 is TGTGCCAGCAGTAGGACAGTTAATAGCAATCAGCCCCAGCATTTT.

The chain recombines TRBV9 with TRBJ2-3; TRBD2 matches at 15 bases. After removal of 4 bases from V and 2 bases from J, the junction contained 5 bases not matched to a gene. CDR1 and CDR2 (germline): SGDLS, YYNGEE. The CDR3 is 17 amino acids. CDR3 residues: CASSLGLAGGSTDTQYF. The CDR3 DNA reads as TGTGCCAGCAGCTTGGGACTAGCGGGAGGATCCACAGATACGCAGTATTTT.

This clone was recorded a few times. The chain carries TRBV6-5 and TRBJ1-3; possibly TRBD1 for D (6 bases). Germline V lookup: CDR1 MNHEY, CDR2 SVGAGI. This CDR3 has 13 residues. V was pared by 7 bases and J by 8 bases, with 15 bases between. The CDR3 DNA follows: TGTGCCAGCAATCTACAGGGTCCGGACACCATATATTTT. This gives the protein CASNLQGPDTIYF.

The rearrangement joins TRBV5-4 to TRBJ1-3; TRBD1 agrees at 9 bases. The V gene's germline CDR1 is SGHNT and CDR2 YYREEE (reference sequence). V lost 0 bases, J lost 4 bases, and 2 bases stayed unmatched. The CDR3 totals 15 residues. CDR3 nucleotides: TGTGCCAGCAGCTTGGACAGGGGGCGAGGAAACACCATATATTTT. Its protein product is CASSLDRGRGNTIYF.